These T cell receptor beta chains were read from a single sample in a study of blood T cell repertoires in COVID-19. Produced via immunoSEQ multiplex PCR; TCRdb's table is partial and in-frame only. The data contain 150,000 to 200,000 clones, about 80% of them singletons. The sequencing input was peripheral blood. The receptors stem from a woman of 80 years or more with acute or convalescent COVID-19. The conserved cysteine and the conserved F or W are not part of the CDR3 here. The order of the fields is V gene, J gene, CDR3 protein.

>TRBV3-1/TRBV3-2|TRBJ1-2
ASSQYSGNYGYT
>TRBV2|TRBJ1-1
ASSGQGMNTEAF
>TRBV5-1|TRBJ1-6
ASSLAGQSSYNSPLH
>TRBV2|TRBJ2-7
ASSGGQFYEQY
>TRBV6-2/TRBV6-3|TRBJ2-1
ASSYRTSGGVRNEQF
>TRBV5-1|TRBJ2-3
ASSPGTSGSDTQY
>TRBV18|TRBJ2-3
ASSPGTKTDTQY
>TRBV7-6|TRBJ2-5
ASSFVIQGAETQY
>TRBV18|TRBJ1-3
ASSPESGNTIY
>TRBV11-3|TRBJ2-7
AISRGLAGAIRSYEQY
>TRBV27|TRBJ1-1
ASSFRGPRGAF
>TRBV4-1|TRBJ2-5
ASSQQAQETQY
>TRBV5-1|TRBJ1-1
ASSLDLQVNTEAF
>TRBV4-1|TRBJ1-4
ASSQRQSGEKLF
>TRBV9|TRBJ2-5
ASSVSSGGRETQY
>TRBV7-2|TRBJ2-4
ASSLGPGQGAKNIQY
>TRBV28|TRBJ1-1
ASSSRGGGHTEAF
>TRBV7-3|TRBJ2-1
ASQSGTANNEQF
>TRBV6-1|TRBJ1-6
ASSELDRMDSPLH
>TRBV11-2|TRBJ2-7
ASSPRVAGGHYEQY
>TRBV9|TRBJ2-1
ASSRGLAGGPFYNEQF
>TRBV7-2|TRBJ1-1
ASSATGLHTEAF
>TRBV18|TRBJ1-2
ASSPGQEHGYT
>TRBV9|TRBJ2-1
ASSRSGQAYNEQF
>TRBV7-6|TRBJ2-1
ASSLVPAGGREQF
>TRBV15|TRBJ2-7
ATTRDRGSYEQY
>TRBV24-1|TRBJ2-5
ATSDRLAGAEETQY
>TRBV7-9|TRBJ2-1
ASSLGQVGNEQF
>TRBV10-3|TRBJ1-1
AIRTQEAGTEAF
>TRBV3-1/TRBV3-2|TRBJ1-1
ASSQDETLAEAF
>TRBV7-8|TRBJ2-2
ASSQDRLVTGELF
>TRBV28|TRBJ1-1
ASSFLWAGGNTEAF
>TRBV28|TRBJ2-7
ASSLASGYEQY